The 27 T cell receptor beta chains in this list originate from one sample, sequenced in a study of blood T cell repertoires in COVID-19. Measured with immunoSEQ multiplex PCR; TCRdb has only the in-frame clones, and not every one. This table holds approximately 70,000 clones, more than 80% found once. Material for sequencing was peripheral blood. The receptors were sampled from a woman of 80 years or more with active or convalescent COVID-19.

The rearrangement uses TRBV3-1 (or the pseudogene TRBV3-2) and TRBJ2-7; tentative D call: TRBD1 (6 bases). V was cut by 4 bases and J by 5 bases, with 12 bases left in between. The length of the CDR3 is 13 residues. The germline gives CDR1 LGHDT, CDR2 YNNKEL (reference sequence). As DNA, the CDR3 is TGTGCCAGCAGCCGCTACAGGGACCACGAGCAGTACTTC. This gives the protein CASSRYRDHEQYF.

The rearrangement uses TRBV14 and TRBJ1-2, with D unclear. CDR1 is SGHDN, CDR2 FVKESK, per germline. V gave up 4 bases and J gave up 8 bases, with 20 bases separating them. The CDR3 consists of 15 residues. CDR3 sequence (DNA): TGTGCCAGCAGCCTCACCGGAGGTCTGCCGGGAGGCTACACCTTC. This gives the protein CASSLTGGLPGGYTF.

This sequence joins TRBV29-1 and TRBJ2-7, with 7 bases matching TRBD2. Germline V gene lookup returns CDR1 SQVTM and CDR2 ANQGSEA. The V segment lost 7 bases and the J segment 2 bases; nucleotides outside the gene matches: 8. The CDR3 loop spans 13 amino acids. The CDR3 here is CSAGGGETYEQYF. In nucleotides, the CDR3 is TGCAGCGCCGGGGGAGGGGAAACCTACGAGCAGTACTTC.

V usage is TRBV11-2 and J usage is TRBJ2-7; 8 bases fit TRBD1. V was clipped by 3 bases and J by 5 bases; unmatched bases: 0. The CDR3 is made up of 12 amino acids. From germline, CDR1 is SGHAT and CDR2 FQNNGV. CDR3 sequence reads: CASSLTGDEQYF. CDR3 in DNA: TGTGCCAGCAGCTTGACAGGGGACGAGCAGTACTTC.

V is TRBV27 and J is TRBJ1-2, with 9 nucleotides matching TRBD1. This CDR3 is built from 16 residues. Per germline, CDR1 MNHEY and CDR2 SMNVEV (reference sequence). The trim removed 0 bases at V and 4 bases at J, leaving 6 bases unmatched. The CDR3 DNA reads TGTGCCAGCAGTTTATCAGGGACAGGGACCTTCTATGGCTACACCTTC. Its translation is CASSLSGTGTFYGYTF.

This clone was observed a single time. The chain links TRBV7-8 to TRBJ2-2, with 11 bases lining up with TRBD2. V shed 1 base and J 1 base; nucleotides not matched to a gene: 5. Germline V lookup: CDR1 SGHVS, CDR2 FQNEAQ. CDR3 length: 18 residues. CDR3 in DNA: TGTGCCAGCAGCTTAGGGGGAACTAGCGGGGGGAACACCGGGGAGCTGTTTTTT. This encodes CASSLGGTSGGNTGELFF.

The rearrangement links TRBV23-1 to TRBJ1-1; D is unclear. TRBV23-1 is known as an ORF, though its function is uncertain. The CDR3 totals 10 residues. Between the trimmed V and J ends, which lost 8 bases and 6 bases, there was a span of 7 bases. This CDR3 reads CASGRPEAFF. The CDR3 nucleotides read TGCGCCAGCGGTCGGCCTGAAGCTTTCTTT.

The V call is TRBV12-3 or TRBV12-4, the J call TRBJ1-5, with D uncertain. The CDR3 extends over 13 amino acids. V dropped 1 base and J dropped 5 bases, with 6 bases sitting between them. The CDR3 protein is CASSLVEDQPQHF. The CDR3 nucleotides are TGTGCCAGCAGTTTAGTGGAGGATCAGCCCCAGCATTTT.

V gene TRBV4-3 combines with J gene TRBJ2-2; TRBD2 aligns across 8 bases. This CDR3 spans 20 amino acids. V gave up 2 bases and J gave up 4 bases; unmatched junction bases: 18. CDR1 is LGHNA and CDR2 is YSLEER in the germline V gene. The CDR3 region is CASSQRRAAGAPGLTGELFF. The CDR3 DNA reads as TGCGCCAGCAGCCAAAGGAGAGCAGCGGGGGCCCCTGGTCTCACCGGGGAGCTGTTTTTT.

This clone was detected only once. V gene TRBV7-9 combines with J gene TRBJ1-2, with D perhaps matching TRBD1 (6 bases). The germline V gene has CDR1 SEHNR and CDR2 FQNEAQ (reference sequence). V was cut by 1 base and J by 5 bases, with 11 bases left in between. The CDR3 contains 14 residues. The DNA of the CDR3 is TGTGCCAGCAGCTTAGTTGGGGGCGGGTATGGCTACACCTTC. Residues: CASSLVGGGYGYTF.

CDR3 sequence (DNA): TGTGCCAAGGACAGGGCCACAGATACGCAGTATTTT. Translating it yields CAKDRATDTQYF. V and J are TRBV30 and TRBJ2-3; 8 bases map to TRBD1. V trimming: 8 bases; J trimming: 2 bases; junction bases outside the gene matches: 3. The length of the CDR3 is 12 residues. The germline V gene encodes CDR1 GTSNPN and CDR2 SVGIG (reference sequence).

This chain connects TRBV11-2 to TRBJ1-5; possibly TRBD1 for D (5 bases). The CDR3 has 14 amino acids. The ends were cut back, 5 bases at V and 3 bases at J, with 11 bases in the middle. Germline-derived CDR1 and CDR2 are SGHAT and FQNNGV. In DNA form, the CDR3 reads TGTGCCAGCAGCCTGGGGGGGAACAATCAGCCCCAGCATTTT. Its protein is CASSLGGNNQPQHF.

The chain carries TRBV19 and TRBJ1-1; 8 bases map to TRBD1. After removal of 5 bases from V and 6 bases from J, the junction contained 11 bases not matched to a gene. The CDR3 is 15 residues long. CDR1 is LNHDA and CDR2 is SQIVND in the germline V gene (reference sequence). The CDR3: CASSPRTGRGPEAFF. The CDR3 region has the DNA TGTGCCAGTAGTCCGCGGACAGGGCGGGGGCCTGAAGCTTTCTTT.

This chain joins TRBV4-2 and TRBJ1-6; possible D gene TRBD1, 5 bases. Trimming shortened V by 0 bases and J by 9 bases, and 15 bases separated the two germline ends. The CDR3 has 16 residues. CDR1 and CDR2 from the germline V gene are LGHNA and YNFKEQ. CDR3 residues: CASSQDSVQGGSPLHF. DNA for the CDR3: TGTGCCAGCAGCCAAGATTCGGTGCAGGGTGGTTCACCCCTCCACTTT.

This clone was seen a single time. The V and J genes are TRBV19 and TRBJ2-7; no reliable D call. The V and J ends lost 5 bases and 6 bases respectively, with 14 bases between them. The CDR3 extends over 13 amino acids. Germline-derived CDR1 and CDR2 are LNHDA and SQIVND (reference sequence). CDR3 DNA: TGTGCCAGTAGTTTCGCGCAAGATGGCGAGCAGTACTTC. Protein sequence: CASSFAQDGEQYF.

The chain joins TRBV2 to TRBJ1-2, with unresolved D. Germline-derived CDR1 and CDR2 are SNHLY and FYNNEI. The CDR3 runs 12 residues. The V gene lost 9 bases and the J gene lost 4 bases, with 12 bases spanning the gap. CDR3 in DNA: TGTGCCAGTCGGTTTGGGCCCTATGGCTACACCTTC. Translated: CASRFGPYGYTF.

The CDR3 reads CASSEVTSSEAFF. CDR3 nucleotides: TGTGCCAGCAGTGAAGTGACATCCTCTGAAGCTTTCTTT. The chain has TRBV2 and TRBJ1-1, with D unresolved. V was cut by 1 base and J by 6 bases, with 9 bases left in between. The CDR3 sequence is 13 residues long. CDR1 and CDR2 from the germline V gene are SNHLY and FYNNEI.

The V call is TRBV25-1, the J call TRBJ1-1; 8 nucleotides line up with TRBD1. V was clipped by 5 bases and J by 4 bases; unmatched bases: 3. Germline V gene sequence: CDR1 MGHDK, CDR2 SYGVNS. CDR3 length equals 13 residues. The CDR3 sequence is CASSYRGGTEAFF. In DNA form, the CDR3 reads TGTGCCAGCAGTTACAGGGGGGGCACTGAAGCTTTCTTT.

This clone appeared a single time. This chain links TRBV10-3 with TRBJ2-3, with 7 nucleotides matching TRBD1. Germline V gene sequence: CDR1 ENHRY, CDR2 SYGVKD. This CDR3 spans 14 amino acids. With V trimmed by 3 bases and J by 3 bases, 3 bases remained unmatched. The CDR3 bases are TGTGCCATCAGTGAAGACAGGGTTACAGATACGCAGTATTTT. Its translation: CAISEDRVTDTQYF.

The genes are TRBV7-8 and TRBJ1-2; no firm D call. Germline CDR1 SGHVS, CDR2 FQNEAQ. V was cut by 3 bases and J by 0 bases, with 11 bases left in between. CDR3 size: 15 residues. The CDR3 loop is CASSFTRVANYGYTF. CDR3 in DNA: TGTGCCAGCAGCTTCACTAGAGTAGCTAACTATGGCTACACCTTC.

The CDR3 DNA sequence: TGTGCCAGTAGGGACAGGTACGACTCCTACGAGCAGTACTTC. Translation gives CASRDRYDSYEQYF. V usage is TRBV19 and J usage is TRBJ2-7; TRBD1 aligns across 7 bases. Germline V gives CDR1 LNHDA, CDR2 SQIVND (reference sequence). The CDR3 spans 14 residues. Trimming removed 6 bases from V and 0 bases from J; junction bases left unmatched: 5.

The chain couples TRBV4-1 to TRBJ1-4, with a weak D call TRBD1 (5 bases). V dropped 1 base and J dropped 7 bases, with 13 bases sitting between them. Germline assignment: CDR1 MGHRA and CDR2 YSYEKL. The CDR3 is 15 amino acids. DNA for the CDR3: TGCGCCAGCAGCCAAGTGGGGCTGGGGTTTGAAAAACTGTTTTTT. Its translation is CASSQVGLGFEKLFF.

J is TRBJ2-3 and V is TRBV5-1; 11 bases align to TRBD2. Germline CDR1 SGHRS, CDR2 YFSETQ. V was clipped by 2 bases and J by 8 bases; unmatched bases: 7. The CDR3 consists of 15 residues. The CDR3 spells CASSFSGGASVTQYF. The CDR3 region has the DNA TGCGCCAGCAGCTTTAGCGGGGGGGCCTCTGTTACGCAGTATTTT.

V gene TRBV5-8 combines with J gene TRBJ1-1, with D uncertain. Trimming left V 0 bases short and J 5 bases short, with 11 bases between. This CDR3 is built from 14 residues. Germline CDR1 is SGHTS and CDR2 is YDEGEE. The DNA of the CDR3 is TGTGCCAGCAGCTTGGATCGGTTAGTGACTGAAGCTTTCTTT. Its translation is CASSLDRLVTEAFF.

This chain connects TRBV4-3 to TRBJ1-2, with D perhaps TRBD1 (5 bases). The germline CDR1 and CDR2 sequences are LGHNA and YSLEER. The CDR3 loop spans 13 amino acids. V was shortened by 1 base and J by 5 bases, with 8 bases between the two germline ends. The CDR3 here is CASSQAGIYGYTF. CDR3 coding DNA: TGCGCCAGCAGCCAAGCAGGGATTTATGGCTACACCTTC.

The chain uses TRBV7-2 and TRBJ1-3, with 8 bases matching TRBD1. The V segment lost 7 bases and the J segment 4 bases; nucleotides outside the gene matches: 9. In germline, CDR1 is SGHTA, CDR2 FQGNSA. The CDR3 has 15 residues. Written as DNA, the CDR3 is TGTGCCAGCACCGAACAGGGGGGGTACGGAAACACCATATATTTT. Its translation is CASTEQGGYGNTIYF. The variable domain in full, with the rest retrieved from reference TRBV7-2 and TRBJ1-3, is GAGVSQSPSNKVTEKGKDVELRCDPISGHTALYWYRQSLGQGLEFLIYFQGNSAPDKSGLPSDRFSAERTGGSVSTLTIQRTQQEDSAVYLCASTEQGGYGNTIYFGEGSWLTVV.

V usage is TRBV5-1 and J usage is TRBJ1-4, with 9 bases identical to TRBD1. The CDR3 is 17 amino acids. V trimming: 5 bases; J trimming: 2 bases; junction bases outside the gene matches: 10. Looked up from germline, CDR1 is SGHRS and CDR2 is YFSETQ. This CDR3 reads CASRIGQGSLTNEKLFF. CDR3 in DNA: TGCGCCAGCAGAATTGGACAGGGGTCCCTCACTAATGAAAAACTGTTTTTT. Full variable domain (remainder filled in from reference TRBV5-1 and TRBJ1-4): KAGVTQTPRYLIKTRGQQVTLSCSPISGHRSVSWYQQTPGQGLQFLFEYFSETQRNKGNFPGRFSGRQFSNSRSEMNVSTLELGDSALYLCASRIGQGSLTNEKLFFGSGTQLSVL.